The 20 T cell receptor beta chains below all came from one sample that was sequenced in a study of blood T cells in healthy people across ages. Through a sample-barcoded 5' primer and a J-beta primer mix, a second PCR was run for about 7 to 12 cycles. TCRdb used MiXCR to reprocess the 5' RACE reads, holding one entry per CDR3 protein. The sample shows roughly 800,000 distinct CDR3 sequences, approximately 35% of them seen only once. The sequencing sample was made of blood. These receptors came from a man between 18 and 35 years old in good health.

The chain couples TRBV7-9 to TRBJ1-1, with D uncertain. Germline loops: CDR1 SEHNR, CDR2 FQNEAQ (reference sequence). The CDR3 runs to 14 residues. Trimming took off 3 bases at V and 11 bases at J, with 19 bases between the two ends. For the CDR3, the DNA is TGTGCCAGCAGCTTCGAAGGGAATCGACTTCTGGCTTTCTTT. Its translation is CASSFEGNRLLAFF. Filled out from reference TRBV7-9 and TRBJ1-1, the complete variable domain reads DTGVSQNPRHKITKRGQNVTFRCDPISEHNRLYWYRQTLGQGPEFLTYFQNEAQLEKSRLLSDRFSAERPKGSFSTLEIQRTEQGDSAMYLCASSFEGNRLLAFFGQGTRLTVV.

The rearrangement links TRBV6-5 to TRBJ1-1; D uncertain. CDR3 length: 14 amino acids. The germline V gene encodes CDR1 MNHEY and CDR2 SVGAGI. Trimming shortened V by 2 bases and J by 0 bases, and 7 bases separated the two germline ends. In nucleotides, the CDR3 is TGTGCCAGCAGTTACGATCGCCTGAACACTGAAGCTTTCTTT. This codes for CASSYDRLNTEAFF.

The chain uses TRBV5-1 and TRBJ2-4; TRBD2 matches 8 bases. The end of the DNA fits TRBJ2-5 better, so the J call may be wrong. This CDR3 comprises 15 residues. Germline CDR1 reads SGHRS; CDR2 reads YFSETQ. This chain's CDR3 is CASSFGSGDQETQYF. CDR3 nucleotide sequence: TGCGCCAGCAGCTTCGGTAGCGGGGACCAAGAGACCCAGTACTTC.

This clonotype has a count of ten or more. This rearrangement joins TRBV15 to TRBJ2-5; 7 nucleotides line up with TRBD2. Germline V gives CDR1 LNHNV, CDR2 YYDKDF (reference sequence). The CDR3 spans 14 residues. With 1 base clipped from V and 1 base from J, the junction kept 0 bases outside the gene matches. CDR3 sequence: CATSRGLAQETQYF. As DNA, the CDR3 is TGTGCCACCAGCAGAGGACTAGCCCAAGAGACCCAGTACTTC.

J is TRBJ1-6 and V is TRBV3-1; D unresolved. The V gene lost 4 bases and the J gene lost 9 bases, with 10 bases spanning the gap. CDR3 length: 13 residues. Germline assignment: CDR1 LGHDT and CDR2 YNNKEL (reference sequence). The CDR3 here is CASSLTTTSPLHF. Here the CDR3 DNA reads TGTGCCAGCAGCCTTACAACGACTTCACCCCTCCACTTT.

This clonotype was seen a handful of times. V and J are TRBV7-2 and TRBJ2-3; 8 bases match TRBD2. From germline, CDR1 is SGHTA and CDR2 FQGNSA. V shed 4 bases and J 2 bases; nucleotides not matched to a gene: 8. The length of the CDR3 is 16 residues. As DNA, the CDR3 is TGTGCCAGCAGCTGGAAGACTAGCGCGGACACAGATACGCAGTATTTT. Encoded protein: CASSWKTSADTDTQYF.

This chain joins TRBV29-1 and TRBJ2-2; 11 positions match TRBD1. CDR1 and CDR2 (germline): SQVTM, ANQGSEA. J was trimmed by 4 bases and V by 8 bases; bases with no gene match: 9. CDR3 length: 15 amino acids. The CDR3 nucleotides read TGCAGCCTTAGATTTGGGACAGGGGGCACCGGGGAGCTGTTTTTT. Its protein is CSLRFGTGGTGELFF.

The CDR3 bases are TGTGCCAGCAGTTACCCCCAGGGAGGTACCTACGAGCAGTACTTC. Translating gives CASSYPQGGTYEQYF. This chain uses TRBV6-2 or TRBV6-3 with TRBJ2-7, with D possibly matching TRBD2 (6 bases). Germline V lookup: CDR1 MNHEY, CDR2 SVGEGT. There are 15 residues in the CDR3. Trimming pared 2 bases from V and 2 bases from J, leaving 13 bases between.

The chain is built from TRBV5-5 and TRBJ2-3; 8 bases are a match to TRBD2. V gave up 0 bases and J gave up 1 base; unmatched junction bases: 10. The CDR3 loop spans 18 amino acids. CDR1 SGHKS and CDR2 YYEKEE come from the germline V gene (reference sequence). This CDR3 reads CASSLGAGAYPRTDTQYF. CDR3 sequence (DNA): TGTGCCAGCAGCTTGGGAGCGGGGGCCTACCCTCGCACAGATACGCAGTATTTT.

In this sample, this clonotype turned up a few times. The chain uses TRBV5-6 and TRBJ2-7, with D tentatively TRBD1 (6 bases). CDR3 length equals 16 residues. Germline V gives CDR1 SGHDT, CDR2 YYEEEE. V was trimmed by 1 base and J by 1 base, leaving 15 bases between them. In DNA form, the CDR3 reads TGTGCCAGCAGCTTGCAGCCGAGACAGGCGTCCTACGAGCAGTACTTC. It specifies CASSLQPRQASYEQYF.

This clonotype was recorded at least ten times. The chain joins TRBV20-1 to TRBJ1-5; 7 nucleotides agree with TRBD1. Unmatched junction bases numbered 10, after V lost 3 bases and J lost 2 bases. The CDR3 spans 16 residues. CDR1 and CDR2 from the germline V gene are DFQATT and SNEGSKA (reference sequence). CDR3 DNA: TGCAGTGCTAGTCGACAGCTCCAGGGGGGCAATCAGCCCCAGCATTTT. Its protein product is CSASRQLQGGNQPQHF.

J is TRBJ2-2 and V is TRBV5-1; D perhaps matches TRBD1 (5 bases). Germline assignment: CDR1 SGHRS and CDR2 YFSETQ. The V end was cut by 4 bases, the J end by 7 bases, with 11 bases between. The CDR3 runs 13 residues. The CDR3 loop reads CASSVDNVGELFF. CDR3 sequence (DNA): TGCGCCAGCAGCGTGGACAACGTCGGGGAGCTGTTTTTT.

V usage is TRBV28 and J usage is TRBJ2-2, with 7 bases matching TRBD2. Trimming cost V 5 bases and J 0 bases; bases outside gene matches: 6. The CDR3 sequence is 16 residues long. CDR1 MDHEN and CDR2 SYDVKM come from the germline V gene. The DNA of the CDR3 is TGTGCCAGCAGTAGCGGGGCAGGCGCGAACACCGGGGAGCTGTTTTTT. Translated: CASSSGAGANTGELFF.

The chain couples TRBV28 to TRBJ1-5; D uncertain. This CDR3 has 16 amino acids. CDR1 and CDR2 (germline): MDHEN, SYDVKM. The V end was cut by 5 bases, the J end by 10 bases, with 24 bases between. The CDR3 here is CASSPLRDYSIRPQHF. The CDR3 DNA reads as TGTGCCAGCAGTCCACTCCGTGATTATTCAATCCGTCCCCAGCATTTT.

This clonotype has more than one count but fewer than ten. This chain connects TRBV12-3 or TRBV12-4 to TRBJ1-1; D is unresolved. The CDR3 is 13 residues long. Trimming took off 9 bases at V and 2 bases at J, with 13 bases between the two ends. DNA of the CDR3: TGTGCCAGTACCCAGGAGGTCAACACTGAAGCTTTCTTT. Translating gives CASTQEVNTEAFF.

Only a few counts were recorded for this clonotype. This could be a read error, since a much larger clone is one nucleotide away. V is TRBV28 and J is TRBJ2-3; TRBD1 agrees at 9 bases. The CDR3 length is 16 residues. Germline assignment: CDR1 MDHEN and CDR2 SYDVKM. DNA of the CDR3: TGTGCCTGCAGTTTGGAACAGGGGGCCGGGGAAGATACGCAGTATTTT. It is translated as CACSLEQGAGEDTQYF. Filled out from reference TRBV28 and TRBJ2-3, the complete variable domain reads DVKVTQSSRYLVKRTGEKVFLECVQDMDHENMFWYRQDPGLGLRLIYFSYDVKMKEKGDIPEGYSVSREKKERFSLILESASTNQTSMYLCACSLEQGAGEDTQYFGPGTRLTVL.

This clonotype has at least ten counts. Written as DNA, the CDR3 is TGTGCCAGCAGATCTACCGGGACAGGGTCCCACGAGCAGTACTTC. Its protein is CASRSTGTGSHEQYF. The chain is built from TRBV12-3 or TRBV12-4 and TRBJ2-7; 9 bases agree with TRBD1. V was pared by 6 bases and J by 5 bases, with 11 bases of the junction left unmatched. The CDR3 contains 15 residues.

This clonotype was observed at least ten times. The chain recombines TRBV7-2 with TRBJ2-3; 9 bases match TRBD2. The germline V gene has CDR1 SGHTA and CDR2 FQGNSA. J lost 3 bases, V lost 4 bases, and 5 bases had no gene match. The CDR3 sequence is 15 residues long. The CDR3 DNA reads TGTGCCAGCAGCTCTCCGGGACTAGCAACAGATACGCAGTATTTT. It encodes CASSSPGLATDTQYF.

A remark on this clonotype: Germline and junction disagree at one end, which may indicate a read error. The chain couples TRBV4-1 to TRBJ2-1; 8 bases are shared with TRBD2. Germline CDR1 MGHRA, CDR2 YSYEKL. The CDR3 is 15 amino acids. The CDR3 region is CASSQAGGSRDEQFF. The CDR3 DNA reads TGCGCCAGCAGCCAAGCGGGGGGGAGTCGGGATGAACAGTTCTTC.

The CDR3 bases are TGTGCCAGCAGTTACCTTATAGACGGAGATAGCAATCAGCCCCAGCATTTT. It specifies CASSYLIDGDSNQPQHF. The rearrangement uses TRBV6-2 or TRBV6-3 and TRBJ1-5; D is ambiguous. Trimming removed 2 bases from V and 0 bases from J, with 14 bases in between. CDR1 and CDR2 (germline): MNHEY, SVGEGT. The CDR3 is 17 amino acids.